These 5 T cell receptor beta chains share one sample of origin, sequenced in a study of molecular identifiers for immune sequencing clone quantification. TCRdb reprocessed the PCR reads via MiXCR and lists one record per CDR3 protein. The sample contains a few hundred thousand distinct CDR3 sequences, over 20% of which appear only once. Sequencing used naive CD8+ T cells from blood, with Jurkat cell RNA spiked in. Sample subset: FACS-sorted CD8+CD4-CCR7+CD45RA+ naive T cells. The receptors stem from a human donor in good health. Some libraries in this study had Jurkat cell RNA spiked in.

The chain combines TRBV15 with TRBJ2-1; D remains ambiguous. CDR1 is LNHNV and CDR2 is YYDKDF in the germline V gene (reference sequence). V lost 4 bases and J 9 bases, leaving 22 bases between the germline ends. The CDR3 contains 16 residues. The CDR3 loop is CATSIDPRDRQAEQFF. Written as DNA, the CDR3 is TGTGCCACCAGCATAGATCCGAGAGACCGTCAAGCTGAGCAGTTCTTC.

There are many counts of this clonotype. CDR3 DNA sequence: TGTGCCAGCAGCTTGCCCGGACAGACTTTCCCCGGGGACACTGAAGCTTTCTTT. Translation gives CASSLPGQTFPGDTEAFF. The chain uses TRBV5-6 and TRBJ1-1; D might be TRBD1 (6 bases). CDR1 is SGHDT, CDR2 YYEEEE, per germline. This CDR3 comprises 18 residues. Trimming shortened V by 1 base and J by 3 bases, and 22 bases separated the two germline ends.

This clonotype was picked up many times. This chain connects TRBV7-9 to TRBJ2-7; D uncertain. The CDR3 extends over 13 amino acids. The germline gives CDR1 SEHNR, CDR2 FQNEAQ (reference sequence). The V gene lost 1 base and the J gene lost 3 bases, with 7 bases spanning the gap. The CDR3 protein is CASSLGVGYEQYF. In DNA form, the CDR3 reads TGTGCCAGCAGCTTAGGGGTCGGCTACGAGCAGTACTTC.

For this clonotype: An end of the junction does not agree with germline; a read error may underlie this. The rearrangement uses TRBV2 and TRBJ2-7, with D perhaps matching TRBD1 (6 bases). Germline loops: CDR1 SNHLY, CDR2 FYNNEI. The CDR3 loop spans 15 amino acids. The CDR3, as DNA: TGTGCCAGCAGCGAAGCTTTGGGACACAGCTACGAGCAGTACTTC. Protein product: CASSEALGHSYEQYF.

V is TRBV4-1 and J is TRBJ2-2, with a weak D call TRBD2 (6 bases). This CDR3 contains 17 residues. Trimming left V 4 bases short and J 1 base short, with 16 bases between. From germline, CDR1 is MGHRA and CDR2 YSYEKL. Here the CDR3 DNA reads TGCGCCAGCAGCCGGACGATAGCGGAAATGAACACCGGGGAGCTGTTTTTT. Residues: CASSRTIAEMNTGELFF.